This T cell receptor beta chain comes out of a study of radiation and T cells in renal cell carcinoma. Study-wide background: Nephrectomy followed 15 Gy stereotactic body radiation by 4 weeks. Whole-study findings and limits: Top tumor clonotypes rose in blood 2 weeks post-radiation, then contracted.

Time point noted: baseline pretreatment blood. This sample's treatment: 15 Gy SBRT to primary tumor, nephrectomy 4 weeks later. Losses at the gene ends were 9 bases for V and 5 bases for J; bases not matched to a gene: 1. Germline CDR1 LNHDA, CDR2 SQIVND (reference sequence). The CDR3 has 11 amino acids. The data were produced by immunoSEQ multiplex PCR, yet TCRdb's version contains in-frame clones alone and is incomplete. In the table there are 45,000 or so clones, 75% to 85% of which are singletons. This clone was detected only once. Its antigen is unidentified. The source of this sequence is a woman in her seventies with renal cell carcinoma. The specimen was blood, collected from a patient whose treatment included radiotherapy and nephrectomy. The chain couples TRBV19 to TRBJ1-1; 9 bases are shared with TRBD1. The CDR3 DNA reads as TGTGCCAGCGACAGGGGGACTGAAGCTTTCTTT. Translating it yields CASDRGTEAFF.